A single sample is the source of the 5 T cell receptor beta chains below, sequenced in a study of cytomegalovirus exposure and HLA in healthy donors. The PCR contained 60 Vbeta and 13 Jbeta primers. The data were produced by immunoSEQ multiplex PCR, yet TCRdb's version contains in-frame clones alone and is incomplete. The sample records 160,000 or so clones, around four fifths being singletons. The specimen sequenced was PBMCs. All receptors derive from a woman aged 18-30 years in good health and CMV-seronegative.

The DNA for the CDR3 is TGTGCCAGCAGTGAAGTTCTAGGCTACACCTTC. Protein: CASSEVLGYTF. This chain connects TRBV6-1 to TRBJ1-2; the D is unclear. Germline lookup yields CDR1 MNHNS and CDR2 SASEGT. The V and J ends lost 1 base and 8 bases respectively, with 5 bases between them. The CDR3 spans 11 residues.

J is TRBJ2-4 and V is TRBV11-1; no reliable D call. CDR1 SGHAT and CDR2 FQDESV come from the germline V gene (reference sequence). Trimming cost V 1 base and J 15 bases, with 16 bases left between them. This CDR3 spans 13 amino acids. This CDR3 is CASSLGVPYSPYF. The CDR3 bases are TGTGCCAGCAGCTTAGGAGTCCCTTATTCCCCGTACTTC.

This chain links TRBV19 with TRBJ2-7; D remains unclear. V was shortened by 4 bases and J by 3 bases, with 13 bases between the two germline ends. This CDR3 is built from 14 residues. Germline loops: CDR1 LNHDA, CDR2 SQIVND (reference sequence). CDR3 DNA: TGTGCCAGTAGTAGAGAGCCACTGGTCTACGAGCAGTACTTC. As protein: CASSREPLVYEQYF.

In DNA, the CDR3 is TGTGCCAGCAGTTCCTGGAGCAGGGCGAAGGACTATGGCTACACCTTC. It codes for CASSSWSRAKDYGYTF. The J gene is TRBJ1-2, the V gene TRBV6-5; a possible D gene is TRBD1 (5 bases). The V end lost 4 bases, the J end lost 3 bases, and 18 bases lay between the germline ends. CDR1 MNHEY and CDR2 SVGAGI come from the germline V gene. This CDR3 is 16 amino acids long.

This chain links TRBV5-1 with TRBJ1-2, with 9 nucleotides matching TRBD1. The V and J ends lost 3 bases and 6 bases, in that order; junction bases with no gene match: 12. Germline V gives CDR1 SGHRS, CDR2 YFSETQ. The CDR3 loop spans 16 amino acids. In DNA, the CDR3 is TGCGCCAGCAGCTCTGGACAGGGGTGGTTAATGAATGGCTACACCTTC. This translates into CASSSGQGWLMNGYTF.